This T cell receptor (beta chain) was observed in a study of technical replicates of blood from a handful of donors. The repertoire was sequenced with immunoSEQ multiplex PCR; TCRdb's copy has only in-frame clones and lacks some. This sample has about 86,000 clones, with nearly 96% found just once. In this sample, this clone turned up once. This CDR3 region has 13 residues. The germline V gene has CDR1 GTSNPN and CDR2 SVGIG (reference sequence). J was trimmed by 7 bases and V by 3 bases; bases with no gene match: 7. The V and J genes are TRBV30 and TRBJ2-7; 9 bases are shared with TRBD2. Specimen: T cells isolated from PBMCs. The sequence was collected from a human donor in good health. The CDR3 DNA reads TGTGCCTGGAGGTTAGCGGGAGTGCGAGAGCAGTACTTC. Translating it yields CAWRLAGVREQYF.